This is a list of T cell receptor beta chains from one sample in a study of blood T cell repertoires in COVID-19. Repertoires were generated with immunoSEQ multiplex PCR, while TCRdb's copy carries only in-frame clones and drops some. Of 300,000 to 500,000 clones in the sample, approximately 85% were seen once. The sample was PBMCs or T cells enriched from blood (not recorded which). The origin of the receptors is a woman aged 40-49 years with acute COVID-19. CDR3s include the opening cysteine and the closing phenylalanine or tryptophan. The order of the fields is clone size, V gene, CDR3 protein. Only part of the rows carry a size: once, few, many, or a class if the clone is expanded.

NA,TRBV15,CATSGGWRYDSDTQYF
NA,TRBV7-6,CASSLAFSQGALTGELFF
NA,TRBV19,CASTTPGFNYGYTF
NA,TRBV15,CATSRDRGFQETQYF
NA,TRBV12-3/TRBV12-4,CASSFWGNYGYTF
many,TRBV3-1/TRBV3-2,CASSPEGRWDSYGYTF
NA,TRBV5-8,CASSWSGAIYNEQFF
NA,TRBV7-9,CASSLALDSTEAFF
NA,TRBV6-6,CASSPLSRDRVYPGELFF
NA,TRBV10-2,CASSVERLPQHF
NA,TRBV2,CAGTALNTEAFF
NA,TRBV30,CARNDRTEDEQYF
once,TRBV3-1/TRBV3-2,CASSQAHGGYNEQFF
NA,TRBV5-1,CASSTGTSGEMNTGELFF
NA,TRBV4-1,CASSQVHPGTNEKLFF
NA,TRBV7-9,CASSFRGAEAFF
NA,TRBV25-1,CASSGQGADGYTF
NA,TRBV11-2,CASSSGEGKVEKLFF
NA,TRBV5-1,CASSLGYLAGADTQYF
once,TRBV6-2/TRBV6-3,CASSTWDRGNQPQHF
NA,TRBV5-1,CASSLAPSGGGTQYF
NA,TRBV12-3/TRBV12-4,CASSLGQLQYF